Described below is a single TCR beta chain sequence and its context. Its target is unknown. Using immunoSEQ multiplex PCR, the repertoire was profiled, and TCRdb retains in-frame clones only, with some absent. Altogether 50,000 to 65,000 clones are present, roughly 90% being singletons, with the ten largest covering approximately 8.3%. The data belong to a study of OX40 agonist ivuxolimab in advanced cancers. As for the study in general: Partial responses, seen in three patients, involved one hepatocellular carcinoma and two cutaneous melanomas. Broader study findings: At 0.1-3.0 mg/kg, partial responders had clonal expansion among the lowest observed.

CDR3 length equals 15 residues. Germline V gene sequence: CDR1 SNHLY, CDR2 FYNNEI. Trimming took off 0 bases at V and 3 bases at J, with 11 bases between the two ends. Sequenced material: CD4+ or CD8+ T cells sorted from blood, taken in a trial of the OX40 agonist ivuxolimab. The chain uses TRBV2 and TRBJ2-5, with unresolved D. The origin of this receptor is an adult with an advanced solid tumor such as melanoma, head and neck, liver or kidney cancer. CDR3 region: CASSEANAAKETQYF. The CDR3, as DNA: TGTGCCAGCAGTGAAGCTAATGCGGCCAAAGAGACCCAGTACTTC.